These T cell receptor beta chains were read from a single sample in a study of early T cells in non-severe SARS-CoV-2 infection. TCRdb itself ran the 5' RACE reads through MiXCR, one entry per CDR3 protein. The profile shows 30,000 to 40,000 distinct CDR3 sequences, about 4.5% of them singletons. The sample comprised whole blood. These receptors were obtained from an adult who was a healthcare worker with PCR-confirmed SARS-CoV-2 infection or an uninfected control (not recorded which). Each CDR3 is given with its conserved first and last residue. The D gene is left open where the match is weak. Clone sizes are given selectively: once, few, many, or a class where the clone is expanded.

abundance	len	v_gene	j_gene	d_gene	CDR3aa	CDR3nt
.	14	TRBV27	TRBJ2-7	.	CASSNRVTSYEQYF	TGTGCCAGCAGTAACAGGGTTACCTCCTACGAGCAGTACTTC
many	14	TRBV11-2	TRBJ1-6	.	CASSFNSVQETLHF	TGTGCCAGCAGCTTCAACAGTGTCCAAGAGACCCTCCACTTT
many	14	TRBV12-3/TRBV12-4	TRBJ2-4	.	CASSLGQTGLGQYF	TGTGCCAGCAGTTTGGGGCAGACAGGACTAGGTCAGTACTTC
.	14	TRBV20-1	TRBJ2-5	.	CSARGPWGEETQYF	TGCAGTGCTAGGGGGCCGTGGGGCGAAGAGACCCAGTACTTC
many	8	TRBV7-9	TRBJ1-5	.	CAIQPQHF	TGTGCCATTCAGCCCCAGCATTTT
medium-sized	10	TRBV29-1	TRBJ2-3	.	CSVSVDTQYF	TGCAGCGTAAGCGTAGATACGCAGTATTTT
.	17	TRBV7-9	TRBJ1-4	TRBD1	CASSTDREYLSNEKLFF	TGTGCCAGCAGCACCGACAGGGAGTACTTGAGTAATGAAAAACTGTTTTTT
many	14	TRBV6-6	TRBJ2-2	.	CASSPAANTGELFF	TGTGCCAGCAGTCCTGCCGCGAACACCGGGGAGCTGTTTTTT
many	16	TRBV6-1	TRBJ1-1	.	CASRITNRPYNTEAFF	TGTGCCAGCAGAATAACGAACAGGCCTTACAACACTGAAGCTTTCTTT
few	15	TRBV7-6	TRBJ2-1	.	CASSFGGGQNNEQFF	TGTGCCAGCAGCTTCGGCGGGGGCCAGAACAATGAGCAGTTCTTC
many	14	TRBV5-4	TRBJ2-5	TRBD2	CASSPGLAGETQYF	TGTGCCAGCAGCCCGGGACTAGCGGGAGAGACCCAGTACTTC
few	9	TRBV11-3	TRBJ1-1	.	CASISGTFF	TGTGCCAGCATCTCAGGTACTTTCTTT
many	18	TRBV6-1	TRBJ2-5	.	CASSLHPRGAITEETQYF	TGTGCCAGCAGCCTACATCCAAGGGGTGCAATCACGGAGGAGACCCAGTACTTC
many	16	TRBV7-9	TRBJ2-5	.	CASSFSGGGLIETQYF	TGTGCCAGCAGCTTTTCAGGGGGTGGACTAATAGAGACCCAGTACTTC
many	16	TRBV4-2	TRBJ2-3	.	CASSQGIQGRTDTQYF	TGTGCCAGCAGCCAGGGGATCCAGGGGCGCACAGATACGCAGTATTTT
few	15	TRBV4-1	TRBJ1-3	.	CASSLLPLLRNTIYF	TGCGCCAGCAGCCTGCTCCCTTTACTCAGAAACACCATATATTTT
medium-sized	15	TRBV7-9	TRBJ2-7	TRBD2	CASSSGLAGVYEQYF	TGTGCCAGCAGCTCGGGACTAGCGGGGGTCTACGAGCAGTACTTC
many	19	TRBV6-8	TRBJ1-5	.	CASSYSPGRRPGGNQPQHF	TGTGCCAGCAGTTACAGCCCCGGACGGCGTCCAGGGGGCAATCAGCCCCAGCATTTT
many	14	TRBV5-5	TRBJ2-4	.	CASSPGPSGYIQYF	TGTGCCAGCAGCCCGGGCCCGTCGGGTTACATTCAGTACTTC
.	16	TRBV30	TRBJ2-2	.	CAWSPPQWANTGELFF	TGTGCCTGGAGTCCACCTCAGTGGGCGAACACCGGGGAGCTGTTTTTT
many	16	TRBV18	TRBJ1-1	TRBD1	CASSTLQGAGDTEAFF	TGTGCCAGCTCGACACTGCAGGGGGCGGGGGACACTGAAGCTTTCTTT
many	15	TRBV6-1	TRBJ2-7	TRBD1	CASSGTGGSGNEQYF	TGTGCCAGCAGTGGAACAGGGGGCTCTGGGAACGAGCAGTACTTC
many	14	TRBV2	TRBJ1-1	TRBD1	CASRTGEMNTEAFF	TGTGCCAGCCGGACAGGGGAGATGAACACTGAAGCTTTCTTT
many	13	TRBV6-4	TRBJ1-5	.	CASSLDRNQPQHF	TGTGCCAGCAGTCTAGACCGCAATCAGCCCCAGCATTTT
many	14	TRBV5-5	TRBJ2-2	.	CARNRTANTGELFF	TGTGCCAGAAACAGGACGGCGAACACCGGGGAGCTGTTTTTT
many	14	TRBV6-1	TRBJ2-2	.	CASSERGQPRELFF	TGTGCCAGCAGTGAGAGGGGTCAACCCCGGGAGCTGTTTTTT
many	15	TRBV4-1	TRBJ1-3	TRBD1	CASSQDRVSGNTIYF	TGCGCCAGCAGCCAGGACAGGGTCTCTGGAAACACCATATATTTT
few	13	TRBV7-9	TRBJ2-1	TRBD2	CASSSLLADEQFF	TGTGCCAGCAGCTCCCTTCTAGCGGATGAGCAGTTCTTC
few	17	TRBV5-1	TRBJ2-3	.	CASSFYRTSGGRDTQYF	TGCGCCAGCAGCTTTTACCGGACATCGGGGGGCCGAGATACGCAGTATTTT
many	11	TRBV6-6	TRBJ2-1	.	CASSRGNEQFF	TGTGCCAGCAGTAGGGGGAATGAGCAGTTCTTC
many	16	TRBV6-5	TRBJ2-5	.	CASGYHLSDSTKTQYF	TGTGCCAGCGGCTATCATCTTTCTGACAGTACTAAGACCCAGTACTTC
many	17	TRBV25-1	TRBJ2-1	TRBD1	CASSIPDRGASYNEQFF	TGTGCCAGCAGTATCCCAGACAGGGGGGCCTCCTACAATGAGCAGTTCTTC
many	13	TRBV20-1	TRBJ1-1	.	CSAPIGMNTEAFF	TGCAGTGCCCCAATCGGAATGAACACTGAAGCTTTCTTT
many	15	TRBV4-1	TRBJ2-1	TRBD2	CASSQDQGTSNEQFF	TGCGCCAGCAGCCAAGATCAGGGGACTAGCAATGAGCAGTTCTTC
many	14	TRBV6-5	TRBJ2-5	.	CASSYFGASETQYF	TGTGCCAGCAGTTACTTCGGGGCCTCGGAGACCCAGTACTTC
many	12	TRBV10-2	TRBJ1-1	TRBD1	CASATGDTEAFF	TGCGCCAGCGCTACAGGGGACACTGAAGCTTTCTTT
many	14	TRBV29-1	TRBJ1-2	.	CSVGGRIGDYGYTF	TGCAGCGTAGGAGGAAGGATAGGGGACTATGGCTACACCTTC
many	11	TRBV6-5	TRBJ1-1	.	CASNGNTEAFF	TGTGCCAGCAACGGGAACACTGAAGCTTTCTTT
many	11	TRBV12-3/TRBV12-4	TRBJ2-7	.	CASSLYSEQYF	TGTGCCAGCAGCCTATACTCCGAGCAGTACTTC
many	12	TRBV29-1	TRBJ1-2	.	CSVGGQNYGYTF	TGCAGCGTTGGAGGACAGAACTATGGCTACACCTTC